The 4 T cell receptor beta chains in this list originate from one sample, sequenced in a study of blood T cell repertoires in COVID-19. Here immunoSEQ multiplex PCR was the method, and the copy in TCRdb shows in-frame clones only, minus some. Altogether about 250,000 clones are present, 88% being singletons, with the ten largest covering roughly 1.4%. Specimen: peripheral blood. Every receptor here comes from an elderly man with acute or convalescent COVID-19.

The chain employs TRBV5-1 and TRBJ2-1; 7 bases map to TRBD1. The germline V gene encodes CDR1 SGHRS and CDR2 YFSETQ. V was clipped by 1 base and J by 3 bases; unmatched bases: 7. The CDR3 extends over 16 amino acids. The DNA of the CDR3 is TGCGCCAGCAGCTTGCAAGCCAGGGGGAACTACAATGAGCAGTTCTTC. It encodes CASSLQARGNYNEQFF.

This clone was detected only a few times. This chain joins TRBV11-2 and TRBJ1-2; TRBD1 aligns across 9 bases. The CDR3 contains 13 residues. V lost 5 bases, J lost 4 bases, and 2 bases stayed unmatched. CDR1 is SGHAT, CDR2 FQNNGV, per germline. The CDR3 nucleotides are TGTGCCAGCAGCGTGGACAGGGGCTATGGCTACACCTTC. Translated, it gives CASSVDRGYGYTF.

The count of this clone is one. The CDR3 spells CASSLAGVSGELFF. The CDR3 DNA is TGTGCCAGCAGCCTAGCGGGAGTATCCGGGGAGCTGTTTTTT. The rearrangement links TRBV11-2 to TRBJ2-2, with 10 bases aligning to TRBD2. CDR1 is SGHAT and CDR2 is FQNNGV in the germline V gene. The CDR3 consists of 14 residues. The junction had 3 bases not matched to a gene; V was cut back by 5 bases and J by 6 bases.

This sequence joins TRBV10-3 and TRBJ1-2; 7 positions agree with TRBD1. The CDR3 is 13 residues long. Germline V gene lookup returns CDR1 ENHRY and CDR2 SYGVKD. The V segment lost 3 bases and the J segment 6 bases; nucleotides outside the gene matches: 4. The CDR3 region is CAISDRQGDGYTF. The CDR3 nucleotides read TGTGCCATCAGTGATCGGCAGGGGGATGGCTACACCTTC.